Detailed here is one T cell receptor beta chain. The sample is drawn from a study of blood T cell repertoires in COVID-19. Authors' analysis steps: Amplification of reference gene primers provided the estimated nucleated cell counts. Assay: immunoSEQ multiplex PCR; the TCRdb copy retains only in-frame clones and omits some. V and J calls and clone size are given by that table; D and trimming were obtained from the DNA. The sample contains around 200,000 clones, approximately 90% of which appear only once. The CDR3 runs to 14 residues. With V trimmed by 3 bases and J by 2 bases, 1 base remained unmatched. Germline CDR1 and CDR2: KGHSH and LQKENI.

The chain has TRBV18 and TRBJ1-5; 7 bases are a match to TRBD1. The clonotype originates from a woman younger than 35 who had recovered from COVID-19. Sequencing used peripheral blood. As DNA, the CDR3 is TGTGCCAGCTCACCCGGACAGGGCAATCAGCCCCAGCATTTT. Its translation: CASSPGQGNQPQHF.